This TCR beta chain was identified in a study of T cell repertoires in aging, cancer and after chemotherapy. The overall study: Paired samples before and after chemotherapy came from chronic lymphocytic leukemia patients on fludarabine- or bendamustine-based regimens. Study-level results: Across the chemotherapy interval, each cancer cohort showed higher median generation probability, suggesting thymic rebound. In cancer patients, declining TCR diversity with age involved lost richness and lost evenness. Age-matched healthy donors had significantly more diverse, less clonal blood TCR repertoires than untreated cancer patients.

In regard to this clonotype: What it binds is not known.

TCR beta rearrangements were amplified from peripheral blood genomic DNA. V dropped 4 bases and J dropped 1 base, with 11 bases sitting between them. Looked up from germline, CDR1 is MNHEY and CDR2 is SVGAGI. The CDR3 has 14 residues. Rearranged V-D-J TRB sequences were amplified with a mixed TRB-A/B primer pool. One entry per CDR3 protein results from TCRdb running MiXCR on the multiplex PCR reads. The sample has 1,400 or so distinct CDR3 sequences, approximately 55% seen once. The sample taken for sequencing was blood. The origin of this receptor is a human donor with a blood cancer. The gene calls are TRBV6-5 and TRBJ2-7, with a tentative D call TRBD1 (6 bases). CDR3 DNA: TGTGCCAGCAGTTTTGGTCAGGGGTCCTACGAGCAGTACTTC. It is translated as CASSFGQGSYEQYF.